Each of the 27 T cell receptor beta chains below was sequenced from the same sample in a study of T cell responses to AZD1222 COVID-19 vaccine. The table came from immunoSEQ multiplex PCR; TCRdb's copy has only in-frame clones and leaves some out. The sample yields 150,000 to 200,000 clones, 94% seen once. Material: peripheral blood, obtained 28 days after the second AZD1222 dose. These receptors were obtained from an adult who received the AZD1222 COVID-19 vaccine.

The V and J genes are TRBV5-4 and TRBJ2-7; 9 nucleotides align to TRBD2. V dropped 3 bases and J dropped 4; count of bases not matched to a gene: 11. CDR3 length: 16 amino acids. From germline, CDR1 is SGHNT and CDR2 YYREEE (reference sequence). CDR3 sequence reads: CASSWGPGTSRYEQYF. CDR3 nucleotide sequence: TGTGCCAGCAGCTGGGGACCGGGGACTAGCCGTTACGAGCAGTACTTC.

The V call is TRBV11-3, the J call TRBJ2-1, with 8 nucleotides matching TRBD2. V shed 5 bases and J 6 bases; nucleotides not matched to a gene: 12. CDR1 is SGHNT, CDR2 YENEEA, per germline. The CDR3 sequence is 16 residues long. CDR3 DNA: TGTGCCAGCAGCCCACGCGGTAAGCGGGAGTTCAATGAGCAGTTCTTC. Its protein is CASSPRGKREFNEQFF.

The chain joins TRBV7-9 to TRBJ2-1; 10 bases are a match to TRBD1. With 1 base clipped from V and 9 bases from J, the junction kept 3 bases outside the gene matches. The CDR3 runs 14 residues. Germline V CDR1 and CDR2: SEHNR, FQNEAQ (reference sequence). The CDR3 DNA reads as TGTGCCAGCAGCTTAGGGGGGACAGGGGCTGAGCAGTTCTTC. It specifies CASSLGGTGAEQFF.

V gene TRBV19 combines with J gene TRBJ2-5; tentatively, D is TRBD1 (6 bases). Germline lookup yields CDR1 LNHDA and CDR2 SQIVND (reference sequence). CDR3 length: 13 amino acids. The ends were cut back, 2 bases at V and 4 bases at J, with 8 bases in the middle. CDR3 nucleotides: TGTGCCAGTAGTATATTACAGGGAGAGACCCAGTACTTC. It codes for CASSILQGETQYF.

The chain has TRBV2 and TRBJ2-3; the match to TRBD1 covers 7 bases. There are 14 residues in the CDR3. Trimming took 6 bases from V and 0 from J; bases not matched to a gene: 3. Germline values: CDR1 SNHLY, CDR2 FYNNEI. CDR3 residues: CASSRDSSTDTQYF. The DNA for the CDR3 is TGTGCCAGCAGCCGGGACAGTAGCACAGATACGCAGTATTTT.

The chain has TRBV6-1 and TRBJ2-7; 8 bases match TRBD2. The CDR3 consists of 17 residues. CDR1 and CDR2 from the germline V gene are MNHNS and SASEGT. J lost 4 bases, V lost 0 bases, and 11 bases had no gene match. The CDR3 DNA is TGTGCCAGCAGTGAAGCGCTTCCGAGCGGGAGTCTGTACGAGCAGTACTTC. It is translated as CASSEALPSGSLYEQYF.

V usage is TRBV5-6 and J usage is TRBJ2-1; no clear D. Trimming cost V 3 bases and J 2 bases, with 9 bases left between them. Germline V lookup: CDR1 SGHDT, CDR2 YYEEEE. There are 14 residues in the CDR3. The CDR3 DNA is TGTGCCAGCAGCTGGGGATCAGCCTACAATGAGCAGTTCTTC. It encodes CASSWGSAYNEQFF.

The CDR3 sequence is CASSIPGATSGKTDTQYF. The CDR3 DNA sequence: TGTGCCAGTAGTATCCCCGGGGCGACTAGCGGGAAGACAGATACGCAGTATTTT. J is TRBJ2-3 and V is TRBV19; 11 bases are a match to TRBD2. The CDR3 contains 18 residues. The V gene end was trimmed by 3 bases and the J gene end by 3 bases; junction bases not matched to a gene: 11. Germline V lookup: CDR1 LNHDA, CDR2 SQIVND (reference sequence).

The rearrangement joins TRBV7-9 to TRBJ2-2, with TRBD1 as a possible D gene (6 bases). Per the germline V gene, CDR1 is SEHNR and CDR2 is FQNEAQ (reference sequence). This CDR3 has 13 residues. The ends were cut back, 4 bases at V and 5 bases at J, with 8 bases in the middle. CDR3 DNA: TGTGCCAGCAGCTCTACAGGGACCGGGGAGCTGTTTTTT. Translating gives CASSSTGTGELFF.

The genes are TRBV7-6 and TRBJ2-1, with 12 bases that match TRBD2. CDR1 SGHVS and CDR2 FNYEAQ come from the germline V gene. This CDR3 has 17 amino acids. J lost 7 bases, V lost 0 bases, and 7 bases had no gene match. Here the CDR3 DNA reads TGTGCCAGCAGCTTAGCACCTCGGGGGACTAGCGGGAATGAGCAGTTCTTC. It is translated as CASSLAPRGTSGNEQFF.

V and J are TRBV12-5 and TRBJ2-3; TRBD2 aligns across 8 bases. Trimming took 0 bases from V and 10 from J; bases not matched to a gene: 0. Germline CDR1 is LGHNT and CDR2 is FRNRAP. This CDR3 contains 12 residues. CDR3: CASGLVAGAQYF. In nucleotides, the CDR3 is TGTGCTAGTGGTTTGGTAGCGGGGGCGCAGTATTTT.

V and J are TRBV9 and TRBJ1-1; the match to TRBD1 covers 9 bases. Germline V lookup: CDR1 SGDLS, CDR2 YYNGEE. The CDR3 loop spans 15 amino acids. V was clipped by 0 bases and J by 4 bases; unmatched bases: 4. The CDR3 sequence: CASSVGDRGITEAFF. The CDR3 nucleotides are TGTGCCAGCAGCGTAGGAGACAGGGGGATCACTGAAGCTTTCTTT.

This chain uses TRBV29-1 with TRBJ2-2; D may match TRBD1 or TRBD2 (6 bases each). This CDR3 has 14 residues. Germline loops: CDR1 SQVTM, CDR2 ANQGSEA. Between the trimmed V and J ends, which lost 6 bases and 4 bases, there was a span of 15 bases. CDR3 region: CSVTLRGLTGELFF. CDR3 DNA: TGCAGCGTGACCTTACGGGGGCTCACCGGGGAGCTGTTTTTT.

This chain connects TRBV6-5 to TRBJ2-6; D call uncertain. CDR3 length equals 15 residues. V lost 6 bases and J lost 0, with 9 bases in between. Germline V gene lookup returns CDR1 MNHEY and CDR2 SVGAGI. CDR3 DNA: TGTGCCAGCAGCTGGTCGTTCTCTGGGGCCAACGTCCTGACTTTC. It specifies CASSWSFSGANVLTF.

The rearrangement links TRBV18 to TRBJ1-6, with 8 bases that match TRBD1. V lost 4 bases to trimming and J lost 8 bases; unmatched junction nucleotides: 4. CDR1 and CDR2 (germline): KGHSH, LQKENI. The CDR3 spans 14 residues. The CDR3 DNA reads TGTGCCAGCTCACTAGACAGGGGCTATTCACCCCTCCACTTT. Protein sequence: CASSLDRGYSPLHF.

The V and J genes are TRBV5-6 and TRBJ1-2; 7 bases are shared with TRBD1. The CDR3 has 14 residues. Germline-derived CDR1 and CDR2 are SGHDT and YYEEEE. The trim removed 2 bases at V and 5 bases at J, leaving 6 bases unmatched. This CDR3 is CASSFGQAGYGYTF. The CDR3, as DNA: TGTGCCAGCAGCTTTGGACAGGCTGGGTATGGCTACACCTTC. The entire variable domain, with the rest obtained from reference TRBV5-6 and TRBJ1-2, is as follows: DAGVTQSPTHLIKTRGQQVTLRCSPKSGHDTVSWYQQALGQGPQFIFQYYEEEERQRGNFPDRFSGHQFPNYSSELNVNALLLGDSALYLCASSFGQAGYGYTFGSGTRLTVV.

The chain carries TRBV27 and TRBJ2-3; 10 bases fit TRBD2. The CDR3 covers 15 residues. The V segment lost 4 bases and the J segment 4 bases; nucleotides outside the gene matches: 5. CDR1 and CDR2 from the germline V gene are MNHEY and SMNVEV (reference sequence). CDR3 nucleotides: TGTGCCAGCAGTTCCAAGCGGGAGGGCCCAGATACGCAGTATTTT. As protein: CASSSKREGPDTQYF.

This sequence joins TRBV18 and TRBJ2-2; D is unresolved. Trimming pared 0 bases from V and 2 bases from J, leaving 10 bases between. This CDR3 is built from 16 residues. In germline, CDR1 is KGHSH, CDR2 LQKENI. Written as DNA, the CDR3 is TGTGCCAGCTCACCACCCGGACGGATTAACACCGGGGAGCTGTTTTTT. It yields the protein CASSPPGRINTGELFF. The variable domain in full, with the rest retrieved from reference TRBV18 and TRBJ2-2, is NAGVMQNPRHLVRRRGQEARLRCSPMKGHSHVYWYRQLPEEGLKFMVYLQKENIIDESGMPKERFSAEFPKEGPSILRIQQVVRGDSAAYFCASSPPGRINTGELFFGEGSRLTVL.

The chain joins TRBV7-9 to TRBJ1-1, with 9 positions matching TRBD1. Germline V CDR1 and CDR2: SEHNR, FQNEAQ (reference sequence). J lost 4 bases, V lost 5 bases, and 11 bases had no gene match. The CDR3 consists of 16 residues. The CDR3 spells CASSGRHRGLGTEAFF. Here the CDR3 DNA reads TGTGCCAGCAGCGGCCGCCACAGGGGGCTGGGCACTGAAGCTTTCTTT.

The chain has TRBV28 and TRBJ2-5, with 9 bases matching TRBD2. J was trimmed by 0 bases and V by 6 bases; bases with no gene match: 5. Germline V gene sequence: CDR1 MDHEN, CDR2 SYDVKM. This CDR3 spans 15 amino acids. This CDR3 is CASRSGGFDQETQYF. CDR3 in DNA: TGTGCCAGCAGAAGCGGGGGGTTTGACCAAGAGACCCAGTACTTC.

V is TRBV14 and J is TRBJ2-1; 14 positions match TRBD2. CDR1 is SGHDN, CDR2 FVKESK, per germline. The CDR3 length is 17 residues. The ends lost 0 bases at V and 9 bases at J; junction bases unmatched: 7. This CDR3 reads CASSQDLGLAGVGEQFF. As DNA, the CDR3 is TGTGCCAGCAGCCAAGACCTGGGACTAGCGGGAGTGGGTGAGCAGTTCTTC.

V is TRBV5-5 and J is TRBJ2-5; unclear D gene. CDR3 length: 12 residues. With 2 bases removed from V and 5 bases from J, the gap between germline ends came to 7 bases. Germline assignment: CDR1 SGHKS and CDR2 YYEKEE (reference sequence). The CDR3 loop reads CASSFFGETQYF. Written as DNA, the CDR3 is TGTGCCAGCAGCTTTTTCGGGGAGACCCAGTACTTC.

The CDR3: CASRRSSSSDEQFF. For the CDR3, the DNA is TGTGCCAGCAGAAGGTCTAGCTCGTCGGATGAGCAGTTCTTC. The genes are TRBV9 and TRBJ2-1; D might be TRBD2 (5 bases). Germline CDR1 is SGDLS and CDR2 is YYNGEE. The length of the CDR3 is 14 residues. V was clipped by 5 bases and J by 8 bases, with 17 bases between them.

The chain couples TRBV7-2 to TRBJ2-1; D might be TRBD2 (6 bases). The CDR3 is 15 residues long. The ends were cut back, 2 bases at V and 3 bases at J, with 11 bases in the middle. Germline assignment: CDR1 SGHTA and CDR2 FQGNSA. The CDR3 is CASSLIPGDYNEQFF. The CDR3 DNA reads TGTGCCAGCAGCTTAATCCCGGGAGACTACAATGAGCAGTTCTTC.

V gene TRBV25-1 combines with J gene TRBJ2-1, with no clear D. The germline V and J ends were trimmed by 5 bases and 4 bases, with 12 bases remaining between them. The CDR3 sequence is 14 residues long. The germline CDR1 and CDR2 sequences are MGHDK and SYGVNS. The CDR3 reads CASSYRANYNEQFF. The CDR3, as DNA: TGTGCCAGCAGTTACCGGGCCAATTACAATGAGCAGTTCTTC. Complete variable domain (other parts from reference TRBV25-1 and TRBJ2-1): EADIYQTPRYLVIGTGKKITLECSQTMGHDKMYWYQQDPGMELHLIHYSYGVNSTEKGDLSSESTVSRIRTEHFPLTLESARPSHTSQYLCASSYRANYNEQFFGPGTRLTVL.

The rearrangement joins TRBV5-1 to TRBJ2-3, with D possibly TRBD1 on 6 matching bases. The germline CDR1 and CDR2 sequences are SGHRS and YFSETQ. This CDR3 has 16 amino acids. The V end was cut by 3 bases, the J end by 3 bases, with 17 bases between. CDR3 protein: CASSSAGDGATDTQYF. The CDR3 DNA reads TGCGCCAGCAGCTCGGCAGGGGATGGGGCGACAGATACGCAGTATTTT.

CDR3 coding DNA: TGCGCCAGCAGCTTGGAGCCAGGGACGGGAAACACCATATATTTT. Translating gives CASSLEPGTGNTIYF. The chain has TRBV5-1 and TRBJ1-3; TRBD1 is a possible D gene (5 bases). From germline, CDR1 is SGHRS and CDR2 YFSETQ. This CDR3 region has 15 residues. V was pared by 0 bases and J by 4 bases, with 11 bases between.